The clone carrying this T cell receptor (beta chain) was counted at least ten times. Hyperthyroidism was newly diagnosed in patients aged 18 to 65 (duration under 2 months). Diagnostic decisions used clinical symptoms, serum thyroxine and TRAb, thyroid ultrasound and orbital computed tomography. RNA transcripts provided the source from which TCR beta CDR3 regions were amplified. The TCR CDR3 first-round RT-PCR relied on the HTBI primer set. TCRdb analysed the multiplex PCR reads with MiXCR anew, one entry per CDR3 protein. Here the sample spans 300,000 to 450,000 distinct CDR3 sequences, approximately 25% being singletons. These data are taken from a study of T cells in Graves' hyperthyroidism and ophthalmopathy. V gave up 3 bases and J gave up 1 base; unmatched junction bases: 10. From germline, CDR1 is SGHNT and CDR2 YENEEA. The CDR3 is 17 amino acids.

The V and J genes are TRBV11-3 and TRBJ2-5; 8 bases are shared with TRBD2. This TCR was recovered from a man in his fifties or sixties with Graves' hyperthyroidism. The sample was blood. In nucleotides, the CDR3 is TGTGCCAGCAGCTTCTCTGGGAGCGGGAGAGGCCAAGAGACCCAGTACTTC. Translating it yields CASSFSGSGRGQETQYF.